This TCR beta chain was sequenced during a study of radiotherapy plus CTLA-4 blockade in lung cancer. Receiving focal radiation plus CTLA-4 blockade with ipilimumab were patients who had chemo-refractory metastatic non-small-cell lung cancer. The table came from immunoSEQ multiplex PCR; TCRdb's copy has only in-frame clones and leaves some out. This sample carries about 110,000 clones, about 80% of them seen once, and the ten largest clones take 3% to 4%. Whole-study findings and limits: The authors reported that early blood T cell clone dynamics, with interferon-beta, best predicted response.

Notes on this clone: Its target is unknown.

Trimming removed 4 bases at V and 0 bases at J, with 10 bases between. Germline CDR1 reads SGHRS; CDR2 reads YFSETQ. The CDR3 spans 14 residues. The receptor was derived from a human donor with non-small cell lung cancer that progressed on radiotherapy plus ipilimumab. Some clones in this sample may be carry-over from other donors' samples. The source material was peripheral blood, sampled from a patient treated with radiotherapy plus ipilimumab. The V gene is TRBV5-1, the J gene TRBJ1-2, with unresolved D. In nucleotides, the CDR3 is TGCGCCAGCAGCCCCGTCATGTCTAACTATGGCTACACCTTC. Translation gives CASSPVMSNYGYTF.